The clone carrying this T cell receptor beta chain was recorded many times. The target antigen is unknown. TCRdb re-analysed the multiplex PCR reads in MiXCR, keeping a single row per CDR3 protein. The repertoire consists of about 230,000 distinct CDR3 sequences, with approximately 31% occurring once and the leading ten covering approximately 1.4%. The lymph nodes were axillary draining lymph nodes from breast cancer patients. This sample is drawn from a study of breast tumors, draining lymph nodes, adjacent tissues. Study-wide points: Tumor TCR diversity was below lymph nodes but above nontumor tissue. The lymph node origin of tumor T cells was framed as consistent with a hypothesis, not demonstrated. Tumor and nontumor repertoires were significantly more similar in luminal-like than in basal-like breast cancer.

What was sequenced was axillary lymph node tissue. This clonotype originated in a female donor with breast cancer. Some clones in this sample may be carry-over from other donors' samples.

DNA of the CDR3: TGTGCCACCAGTGAGTCCGGGACAGGGTTTAACAATCAGCCCCAGCATTTT. Protein sequence: CATSESGTGFNNQPQHF. The chain recombines TRBV24-1 with TRBJ1-5, with TRBD1 matching 9 bases. Germline V gene sequence: CDR1 KGHDR, CDR2 SFDVKD. This CDR3 is built from 17 residues. After removal of 4 bases from V and 3 bases from J, the junction contained 9 bases not matched to a gene.